Below, 25 T cell receptor beta chains from the same sample are listed, as sequenced in a study of blood T cell repertoires in COVID-19. Data came from immunoSEQ multiplex PCR; TCRdb stores just in-frame clones and leaves some out. This sample has roughly 120,000 clones; about four fifths occur once, and the top ten carry 9.5% to 13%. Sequencing was performed on peripheral blood. The receptor set was obtained from a human donor in a cohort sampled during active COVID-19.

The chain combines TRBV24-1 with TRBJ2-1; the D is unclear. This CDR3 is built from 13 residues. Germline CDR1 reads KGHDR; CDR2 reads SFDVKD. The V gene lost 2 bases and the J gene lost 5 bases, with 6 bases spanning the gap. The CDR3 DNA sequence: TGTGCCACCAGTGATTGGCGGAACAATGAGCAGTTCTTC. It is translated as CATSDWRNNEQFF.

This rearrangement joins TRBV5-4 to TRBJ2-3; 15 bases are shared with TRBD2. Germline values: CDR1 SGHNT, CDR2 YYREEE (reference sequence). CDR3 length equals 17 residues. With 2 bases clipped from V and 5 bases from J, the junction kept 6 bases outside the gene matches. The CDR3 DNA reads TGTGCCAGCAGCTTTTGGACTAGCGGGGGGGCAAGAGATACGCAGTATTTT. Encoded protein: CASSFWTSGGARDTQYF. The entire variable domain, with the rest obtained from reference TRBV5-4 and TRBJ2-3, is as follows: ETGVTQSPTHLIKTRGQQVTLRCSSQSGHNTVSWYQQALGQGPQFIFQYYREEENGRGNFPPRFSGLQFPNYSSELNVNALELDDSALYLCASSFWTSGGARDTQYFGPGTRLTVL.

This chain joins TRBV5-4 and TRBJ1-3; 10 bases fit TRBD1. This CDR3 region has 17 residues. CDR1 and CDR2 from the germline V gene are SGHNT and YYREEE (reference sequence). Germline trimming cut 0 bases from V and 2 bases from J; bases unmatched to any gene: 5. CDR3 protein: CASSLETGGLTGNTIYF. The CDR3 region has the DNA TGTGCCAGCAGCTTGGAGACAGGGGGCCTTACTGGAAACACCATATATTTT.

The gene calls are TRBV12-3 or TRBV12-4 and TRBJ2-7; D is unclear. This CDR3 is 11 amino acids long. The V gene lost 6 bases and the J gene lost 4 bases, with 7 bases spanning the gap. The CDR3 loop is CASSLYYEQYF. Written as DNA, the CDR3 is TGTGCCAGCAGCCTGTATTACGAGCAGTACTTC.

The chain carries TRBV28 and TRBJ2-5, with 14 bases lining up with TRBD2. The length of the CDR3 is 15 residues. The V and J ends lost 6 bases and 4 bases, in that order; junction bases with no gene match: 4. Germline CDR1 is MDHEN and CDR2 is SYDVKM. The CDR3 bases are TGTGCCAGCAGCCCCGGACTAGCGGGGGGAGAGACCCAGTACTTC. Its translation is CASSPGLAGGETQYF. The entire variable domain, with the rest obtained from reference TRBV28 and TRBJ2-5, is as follows: DVKVTQSSRYLVKRTGEKVFLECVQDMDHENMFWYRQDPGLGLRLIYFSYDVKMKEKGDIPEGYSVSREKKERFSLILESASTNQTSMYLCASSPGLAGGETQYFGPGTRLLVL.

The rearrangement joins TRBV11-2 to TRBJ2-1; 9 bases align to TRBD2. In germline, CDR1 is SGHAT, CDR2 FQNNGV. Trimming cost V 5 bases and J 2 bases; bases outside gene matches: 4. This CDR3 spans 15 amino acids. The CDR3 reads CASSGRTSAYNEQFF. The DNA for the CDR3 is TGTGCCAGCAGCGGGAGGACTAGCGCCTACAATGAGCAGTTCTTC.

The table lists this clone with a few counts. The chain recombines TRBV20-1 with TRBJ1-6; D is undetermined. The V end lost 3 bases, the J end lost 8 bases, and 14 bases lay between the germline ends. The CDR3 loop spans 14 amino acids. The V gene's germline CDR1 is DFQATT and CDR2 SNEGSKA (reference sequence). In DNA, the CDR3 is TGCAGTGCTAGTGGACCGGGGAGGGATTCACCCCTCCACTTT. It codes for CSASGPGRDSPLHF.

The rearrangement joins TRBV7-9 to TRBJ2-2; 8 bases map to TRBD1. The CDR3 length is 15 residues. J lost 3 bases, V lost 5 bases, and 5 bases had no gene match. The germline V gene encodes CDR1 SEHNR and CDR2 FQNEAQ (reference sequence). The CDR3 spells CASSLGTGDTGELFF. CDR3 DNA sequence: TGTGCCAGCAGCCTAGGGACAGGCGACACCGGGGAGCTGTTTTTT.

Remarks on this clone: This same CDR3 is encoded by further DNA sequences in the sample. This chain joins TRBV7-9 and TRBJ1-2; D unresolved. The ends were cut back, 1 base at V and 2 bases at J, with 5 bases in the middle. The V gene's germline CDR1 is SEHNR and CDR2 FQNEAQ (reference sequence). The CDR3 consists of 13 residues. CDR3 protein: CASSLGQNYGYTF. CDR3 DNA: TGTGCCAGCAGCTTAGGGCAGAACTATGGCTACACCTTC.

The chain carries TRBV29-1 and TRBJ1-1; unclear D gene. The CDR3 spans 13 residues. Germline V gives CDR1 SQVTM, CDR2 ANQGSEA. V shed 4 bases and J shed 3 bases, with 12 bases lying between them. CDR3 bases: TGCAGCGTTGGGGTTGGAGGGCACACTGAAGCTTTCTTT. It is translated as CSVGVGGHTEAFF.

This chain uses TRBV9 with TRBJ2-1; D not certain. The CDR3 runs 15 residues. Germline values: CDR1 SGDLS, CDR2 YYNGEE. The V gene lost 0 bases and the J gene lost 0 bases, with 7 bases spanning the gap. CDR3 sequence reads: CASSVAPSSYNEQFF. CDR3 sequence (DNA): TGTGCCAGCAGCGTAGCCCCTAGCTCCTACAATGAGCAGTTCTTC.

The chain joins TRBV6-5 to TRBJ2-7; a possible D gene is TRBD2 (7 bases). CDR1 is MNHEY, CDR2 SVGAGI, per germline. Trimming took 1 base from V and 5 from J, leaving 15 bases between them. There are 15 residues in the CDR3. The CDR3 DNA sequence: TGTGCCAGCAGTTACTGGGGGGGGACAAAAGACGAGCAGTACTTC. It is translated as CASSYWGGTKDEQYF.

The rearrangement links TRBV29-1 to TRBJ2-3; D remains ambiguous. The germline V gene encodes CDR1 SQVTM and CDR2 ANQGSEA. CDR3 size: 12 residues. Trimming shortened V by 3 bases and J by 7 bases, and 11 bases separated the two germline ends. The CDR3 DNA is TGCAGCGTTGAGGAGATAGCAAATACGCAGTATTTT. Protein product: CSVEEIANTQYF.

The chain uses TRBV2 and TRBJ2-5; D remains ambiguous. The CDR3 is 12 amino acids. The V gene lost 3 bases and the J gene lost 2 bases, with 4 bases spanning the gap. Looked up from germline, CDR1 is SNHLY and CDR2 is FYNNEI. The CDR3 sequence is CASSDQQETQYF. The DNA for the CDR3 is TGTGCCAGCAGTGATCAGCAAGAGACCCAGTACTTC.

This chain links TRBV1 with TRBJ1-1; the table assigns TRBD1, which was not confirmed against the DNA. TRBV1 is recorded as a pseudogene. The CDR3 covers 17 residues. CDR3 nucleotide sequence: TGCACCAGCAGCCAAGACGGGACAGGGCAATTTTCCACTGAAGCTTTCTTT. Translating gives CTSSQDGTGQFSTEAFF.

This clone has just a few counts. V and J are TRBV11-2 and TRBJ2-5; D may be TRBD1 (6 bases). V lost 6 bases, J lost 5 bases, and 16 bases lay in between. CDR1 is SGHAT, CDR2 FQNNGV, per germline. This CDR3 spans 14 amino acids. The CDR3 region is CASSRPGQRETQYF. CDR3 nucleotides: TGTGCCAGCAGTCGCCCCGGACAGCGGGAGACCCAGTACTTC.

The genes are TRBV6-2 or TRBV6-3 and TRBJ2-3; maybe TRBD1 (7 bases). Germline V CDR1 and CDR2: MNHEY, SVGEGT. The ends were cut back, 0 bases at V and 4 bases at J, with 8 bases in the middle. The CDR3 is 14 residues long. CDR3 in amino acids: CASSYSRGADTQYF. CDR3 DNA: TGTGCCAGCAGTTACTCCAGGGGGGCAGATACGCAGTATTTT.

This chain links TRBV5-5 with TRBJ1-2, with 12 bases that match TRBD1. V lost 4 bases and J lost 3; bases outside the gene matches: 10. Germline-derived CDR1 and CDR2 are SGHKS and YYEKEE (reference sequence). CDR3 length: 17 amino acids. The CDR3 sequence is CASSKGTGGNSDYGYTF. CDR3 nucleotide sequence: TGTGCCAGCAGCAAAGGGACAGGGGGCAATTCGGACTATGGCTACACCTTC.

The chain has TRBV19 and TRBJ2-5; 12 bases match TRBD1. After removal of 4 bases from V and 4 bases from J, the junction contained 4 bases not matched to a gene. From germline, CDR1 is LNHDA and CDR2 SQIVND (reference sequence). This CDR3 comprises 15 residues. CDR3 residues: CASSTGQGAGETQYF. The CDR3 nucleotides read TGTGCCAGTAGTACGGGACAGGGGGCTGGAGAGACCCAGTACTTC.

This clone was recorded once. V is TRBV27 and J is TRBJ1-2, with TRBD1 matching 12 bases. Germline trimming cut 2 bases from V and 4 bases from J; bases unmatched to any gene: 8. Germline V lookup: CDR1 MNHEY, CDR2 SMNVEV (reference sequence). The CDR3 is 17 amino acids. The CDR3 bases are TGTGCCAGCAGTTTAGCGTTCGGGACAGGGGGCAGCTATGGCTACACCTTC. Translating it yields CASSLAFGTGGSYGYTF.

J is TRBJ1-5 and V is TRBV5-4, with TRBD1 matching over 8 bases. The CDR3 is 14 residues long. Germline-derived CDR1 and CDR2 are SGHNT and YYREEE (reference sequence). V was pared by 3 bases and J by 4 bases, with 3 bases of the junction left unmatched. CDR3 amino acids: CASSYQGANQPQHF. CDR3 nucleotides: TGTGCCAGCAGCTATCAGGGGGCAAATCAGCCCCAGCATTTT.

The chain employs TRBV5-8 and TRBJ2-1, with unresolved D. This CDR3 has 14 residues. V was shortened by 0 bases and J by 3 bases, with 7 bases between the two germline ends. Germline CDR1 and CDR2: SGHTS and YDEGEE. The CDR3 bases are TGTGCCAGCAGCTTGGGAGGTAGCTACAATGAGCAGTTCTTC. It codes for CASSLGGSYNEQFF.

This chain connects TRBV6-5 to TRBJ1-5; 7 bases fit TRBD1. The CDR3 totals 15 residues. Losses at the gene ends were 6 bases for V and 2 bases for J; bases not matched to a gene: 7. The germline CDR1 and CDR2 sequences are MNHEY and SVGAGI. The CDR3, as DNA: TGTGCCAGCAGGGCCCGAACAGGGGGCAATCAGCCCCAGCATTTT. Protein: CASRARTGGNQPQHF.

The chain carries TRBV7-2 and TRBJ2-2; 7 bases are a match to TRBD2. CDR3 length: 16 residues. V dropped 5 bases and J dropped 1; count of bases not matched to a gene: 7. Germline CDR1 is SGHTA and CDR2 is FQGNSA. The chain's CDR3 is CASSLRTRGNTGELFF. As DNA, the CDR3 is TGTGCCAGCAGCCTCCGGACTAGAGGGAACACCGGGGAGCTGTTTTTT.

V and J are TRBV5-1 and TRBJ1-6, with D possibly being TRBD1 (5 bases). In germline, CDR1 is SGHRS, CDR2 YFSETQ. The length of the CDR3 is 14 residues. V lost 2 bases and J 9 bases, leaving 12 bases between the germline ends. CDR3 residues: CASSLGQGSSPLHF. In DNA, the CDR3 is TGCGCCAGCAGCTTAGGACAAGGTAGTTCACCCCTCCACTTT. Full variable domain (remainder filled in from reference TRBV5-1 and TRBJ1-6): KAGVTQTPRYLIKTRGQQVTLSCSPISGHRSVSWYQQTPGQGLQFLFEYFSETQRNKGNFPGRFSGRQFSNSRSEMNVSTLELGDSALYLCASSLGQGSSPLHFGNGTRLTVT.